This TCR beta chain was recorded in a study of blood T cell repertoires in COVID-19. Assay: immunoSEQ multiplex PCR; the TCRdb copy retains only in-frame clones and omits some. This table holds more than 250,000 clones, 90% found once. The J segment lost 5 bases and the V segment lost 1 base, leaving 12 bases of the junction unmatched. Per germline, CDR1 MNHEY and CDR2 SMNVEV (reference sequence). The CDR3 contains 19 residues. The clonotype was recovered from a young woman with acute COVID-19. The sample was PBMCs or T cells enriched from blood (not recorded which). This chain connects TRBV27 to TRBJ2-5; TRBD2 agrees at 14 bases. In DNA form, the CDR3 reads TGTGCCAGCAGTTTATTTTACGGGACTAGCGGGAGACTTTTGGAGACCCAGTACTTC. It is translated as CASSLFYGTSGRLLETQYF.